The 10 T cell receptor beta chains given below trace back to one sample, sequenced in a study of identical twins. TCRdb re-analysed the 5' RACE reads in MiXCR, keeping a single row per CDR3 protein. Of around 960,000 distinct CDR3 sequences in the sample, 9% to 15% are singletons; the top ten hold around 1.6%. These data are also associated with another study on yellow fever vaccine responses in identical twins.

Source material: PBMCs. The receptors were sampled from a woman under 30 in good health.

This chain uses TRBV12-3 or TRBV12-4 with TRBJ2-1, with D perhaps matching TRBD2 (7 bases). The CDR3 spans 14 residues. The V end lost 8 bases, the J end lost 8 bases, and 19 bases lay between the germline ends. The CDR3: CASGGLGGVDEQFF. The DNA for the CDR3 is TGTGCCAGCGGGGGGCTGGGGGGGGTCGATGAGCAGTTCTTC.

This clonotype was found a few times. Written as DNA, the CDR3 is TGTGCCATCAGTGCCCGCCGTAGCGGGGGGTTCTACAATGAGCAGTTCTTC. Protein product: CAISARRSGGFYNEQFF. The chain couples TRBV10-3 to TRBJ2-1; 10 bases are shared with TRBD2. This CDR3 spans 17 amino acids. The J segment lost 3 bases and the V segment lost 4 bases, leaving 9 bases of the junction unmatched. Germline V lookup: CDR1 ENHRY, CDR2 SYGVKD.

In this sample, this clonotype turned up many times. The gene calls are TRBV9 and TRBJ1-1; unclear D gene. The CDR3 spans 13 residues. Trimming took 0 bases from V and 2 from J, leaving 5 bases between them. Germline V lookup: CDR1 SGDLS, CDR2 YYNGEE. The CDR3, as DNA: TGTGCCAGCAGCGTAGACCTAAACACTGAAGCTTTCTTT. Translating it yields CASSVDLNTEAFF.

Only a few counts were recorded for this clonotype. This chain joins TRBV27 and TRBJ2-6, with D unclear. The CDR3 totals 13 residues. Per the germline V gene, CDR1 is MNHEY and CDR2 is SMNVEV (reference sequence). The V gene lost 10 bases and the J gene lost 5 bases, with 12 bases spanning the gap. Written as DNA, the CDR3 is TGTGCCACCGGAGCACTGAGGGCCAACGTCCTGACTTTC. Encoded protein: CATGALRANVLTF.

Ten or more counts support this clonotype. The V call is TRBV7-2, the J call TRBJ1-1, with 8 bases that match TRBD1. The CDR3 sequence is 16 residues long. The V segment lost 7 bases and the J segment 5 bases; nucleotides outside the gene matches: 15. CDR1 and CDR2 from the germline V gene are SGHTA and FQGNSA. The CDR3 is CASKETWTGQRTEAFF. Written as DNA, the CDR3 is TGTGCCAGCAAGGAGACATGGACAGGGCAGAGAACTGAAGCTTTCTTT.

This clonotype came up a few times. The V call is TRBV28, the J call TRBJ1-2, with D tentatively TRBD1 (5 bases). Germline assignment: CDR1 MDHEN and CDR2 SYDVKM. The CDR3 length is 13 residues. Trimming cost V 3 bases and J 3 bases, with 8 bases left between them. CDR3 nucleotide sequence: TGTGCCAGCAGTTTTACGGGGGACTATGGCTACACCTTC. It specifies CASSFTGDYGYTF.

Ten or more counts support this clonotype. CDR3 protein: CASSLQGNEKLFF. Here the CDR3 DNA reads TGTGCCAGCAGTCTGCAGGGTAATGAAAAACTGTTTTTT. The chain employs TRBV12-3 or TRBV12-4 and TRBJ1-4; D is perhaps TRBD1 (5 bases). There are 13 residues in the CDR3. Trimming removed 5 bases at V and 4 bases at J, with 8 bases between.

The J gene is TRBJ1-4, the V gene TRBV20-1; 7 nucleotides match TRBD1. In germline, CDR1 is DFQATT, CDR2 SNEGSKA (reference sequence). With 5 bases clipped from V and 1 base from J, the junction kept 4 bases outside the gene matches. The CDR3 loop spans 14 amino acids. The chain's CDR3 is CSARDSRTNEKLFF. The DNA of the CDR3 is TGCAGTGCTCGGGACAGCCGAACTAATGAAAAACTGTTTTTT.

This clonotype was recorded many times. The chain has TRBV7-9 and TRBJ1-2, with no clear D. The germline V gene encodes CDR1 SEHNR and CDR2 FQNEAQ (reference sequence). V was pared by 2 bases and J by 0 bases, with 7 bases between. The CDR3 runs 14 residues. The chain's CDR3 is CASSLQEANYGYTF. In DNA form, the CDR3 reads TGTGCCAGCAGCTTACAGGAGGCTAACTATGGCTACACCTTC.

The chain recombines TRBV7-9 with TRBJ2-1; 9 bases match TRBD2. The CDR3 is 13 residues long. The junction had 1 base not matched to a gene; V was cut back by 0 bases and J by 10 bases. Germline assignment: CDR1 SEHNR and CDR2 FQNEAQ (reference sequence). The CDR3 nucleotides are TGTGCCAGCAGCTTAGCCGGACTAGCGGAGCAGTTCTTC. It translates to CASSLAGLAEQFF.